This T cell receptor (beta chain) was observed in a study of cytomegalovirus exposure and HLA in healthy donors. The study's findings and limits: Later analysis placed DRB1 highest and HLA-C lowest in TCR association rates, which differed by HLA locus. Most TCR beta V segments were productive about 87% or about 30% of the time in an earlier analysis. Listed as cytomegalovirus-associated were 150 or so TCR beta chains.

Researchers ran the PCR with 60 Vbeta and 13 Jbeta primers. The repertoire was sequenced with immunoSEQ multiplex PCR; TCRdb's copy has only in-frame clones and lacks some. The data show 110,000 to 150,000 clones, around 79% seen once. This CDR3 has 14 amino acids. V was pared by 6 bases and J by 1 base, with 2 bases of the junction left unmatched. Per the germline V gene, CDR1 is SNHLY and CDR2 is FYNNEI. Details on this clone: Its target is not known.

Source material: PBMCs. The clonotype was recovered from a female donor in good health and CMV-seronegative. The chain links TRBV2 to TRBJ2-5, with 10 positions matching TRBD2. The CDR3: CASRLAGFQETQYF. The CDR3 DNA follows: TGTGCCAGCAGACTAGCGGGGTTCCAAGAGACCCAGTACTTC.